This T cell receptor (beta chain) was retrieved from a study of blood T cell repertoires in COVID-19. Study as a whole: Samples representing acute and convalescent COVID-19 were sourced from the United States, Italy and Spain.

From germline, CDR1 is SGHRS and CDR2 YFSETQ. V lost 7 bases to trimming and J lost 1 base; unmatched junction nucleotides: 10. The CDR3 extends over 15 amino acids. Here immunoSEQ multiplex PCR was the method, and the copy in TCRdb shows in-frame clones only, minus some. The sample holds approximately 240,000 clones; around nine tenths are singletons and the top ten take around 1.8%. This receptor was obtained from a woman aged 18 to 35 who had recovered from COVID-19. Sequencing used PBMCs or T cells enriched from blood (not recorded which). The genes are TRBV5-1 and TRBJ2-5, with TRBD2 identical over 7 bases. The CDR3 sequence: CASGDQGGGQETQYF. In DNA, the CDR3 is TGCGCCAGCGGGGACCAGGGCGGGGGCCAAGAGACCCAGTACTTC.